The present TCR beta chain was sequenced within a study of blood T cell repertoires in COVID-19. Whole-study context: Acute and convalescent COVID-19 specimens originated in the United States, Italy and Spain. The analysed material was cDNA or gDNA that came from T cells, B-cell-depleted T cells, or PBMCs.

Here immunoSEQ multiplex PCR was the method, and the copy in TCRdb shows in-frame clones only, minus some. This table holds about 140,000 clones, less than 85% found once. Sequencing was done on a sample of peripheral blood. The sequence came from a human donor in a cohort sampled during active COVID-19.

CDR3 in amino acids: CSPPLVLSSYEQYF. In nucleotides, the CDR3 is TGCAGCCCTCCCTTGGTGCTAAGCTCCTACGAGCAGTACTTC. The chain is built from TRBV29-1 and TRBJ2-7; D not resolved. Trimming left V 8 bases short and J 0 bases short, with 17 bases between. This CDR3 comprises 14 residues. Germline loops: CDR1 SQVTM, CDR2 ANQGSEA.